This T cell receptor beta chain derives from a study of blood T cell repertoires in COVID-19 (TCRdb year 2020). Regarding the research as a whole: Samples from collaborators originated in the United States, Italy and Spain and spanned both the acute and convalescent phases of COVID-19. Deeply sampled blood TCRbeta repertoires from subjects exposed to, actively infected with, or recovered from COVID-19 were included in the dataset. Sample metadata almost always included a de-identified subject ID, COVID-19 status, age in years and sex. Samples came from the ongoing ImmuneRACE study (first 160 participants) plus 1,254 subjects from 6 global collaborators. Where available, HLA class I and class II types were taken from metadata supplied by the sample provider and were not determined by assay-based typing. The prospective study material was composed of cDNA or gDNA derived from T cells, B-cell-depleted T cells, or PBMCs. The repertoires were released in a freely available public database meant as a resource for research on the immune response to SARS-CoV-2. Overall results and qualifications from the work: The quantity of clinical and demographic metadata differed by source and by participant and was supplied without curation.

The CDR3 runs 15 residues from the cysteine to the phenylalanine. Of all the DNA, just the CDR3 is kept, 45 bases in frame from base 1. Deletion took 0 bases off V and 5 bases off J, with a span of 10 bases between the germline ends. The germline V gene provides CDR1 LGHNT and CDR2 FRNRAP. Collaborating institutions collected whole blood in K2EDTA tubes following their own protocols. Collaborator samples were shipped for TCRbeta analysis as frozen whole blood, isolated PBMCs, or DNA extracted from either sample type. TCRbeta CDR3 regions were amplified from genomic DNA using the immunoSEQ Assay, a bias-controlled multiplex PCR. The authors' analysis ran thus. Within the assay, amplification of reference gene primers was used to estimate how many nucleated cells each sample contained. To quantify the absolute abundance of each unique TCRbeta CDR3 rearrangement, sequence reads were collapsed and filtered. For each sample, productive Simpson clonality was calculated as the square root of Simpson's diversity index over productive rearrangements. TCRdb holds this immuneACCESS table with in-frame rearrangements only. Some clones are missing; in checked studies, unresolved V genes explain under half, and the rest has no known cause. That table supplies the V and J calls and clone size; D and trimming were determined from the DNA. In this sample the table shows around 220,000 clones, approximately 78% of which occur a single time. The top ten hold more than 9% of the sample.

Worth noting for this clone: The antigen this receptor binds is unknown. The sample holds no much larger clone one base away, and base qualities are not on file.

The sequenced material came from peripheral blood. The chain is encoded by TRBV12-5 joined to TRBJ2-2; the D region possibly corresponds to TRBD1 (5 bases align). This sequence was found in an elderly woman with acute or convalescent COVID-19. The DNA sequence is as follows: TGTGCTAGTGGTTTGGTCCCCACAGGTACCGGGGAGCTGTTTTTT. Translation gives CASGLVPTGTGELFF. Joined to the reference TRBV12-5 and TRBJ2-2 proteins, this CDR3 gives the full variable domain: DARVTQTPRHKVTEMGQEVTMRCQPILGHNTVFWYRQTMMQGLELLAYFRNRAPLDDSGMPKDRFSAEMPDATLATLKIQPSEPRDSAVYFCASGLVPTGTGELFFGEGSRLTVL.